The text below deals with one TCR beta chain. Its antigen is as yet unknown. This specimen belongs to a study of T cell clonotyping in hematopoietic cell transplantation. Study-wide results and caveats: Few recipient clonotypes overlapped donors; over 97% were de novo at given depth.

Profiled with immunoSEQ multiplex PCR; TCRdb holds only in-frame clones, not every one. Among 9,500 to 12,000 clones listed, roughly 90% were seen once. The input for sequencing was PBMCs, taken 180 days after allogeneic stem cell transplant. This clonotype was sampled from a male patient aged 55-69 years who had an allogeneic stem cell transplant from an unrelated donor, so the T cells may come from the graft donor. Some clones in this sample may be carry-over from other donors' samples.

The CDR3 loop reads CASSLRGPNTEAFF. CDR3 nucleotides: TGTGCCAGCAGCTTACGAGGTCCGAACACTGAAGCTTTCTTT. The J gene is TRBJ1-1, the V gene TRBV7-6; D gene uncertain. Germline V gene sequence: CDR1 SGHVS, CDR2 FNYEAQ. CDR3 size: 14 residues. Deletions cut 2 bases from V and 1 base from J, with 8 bases between.